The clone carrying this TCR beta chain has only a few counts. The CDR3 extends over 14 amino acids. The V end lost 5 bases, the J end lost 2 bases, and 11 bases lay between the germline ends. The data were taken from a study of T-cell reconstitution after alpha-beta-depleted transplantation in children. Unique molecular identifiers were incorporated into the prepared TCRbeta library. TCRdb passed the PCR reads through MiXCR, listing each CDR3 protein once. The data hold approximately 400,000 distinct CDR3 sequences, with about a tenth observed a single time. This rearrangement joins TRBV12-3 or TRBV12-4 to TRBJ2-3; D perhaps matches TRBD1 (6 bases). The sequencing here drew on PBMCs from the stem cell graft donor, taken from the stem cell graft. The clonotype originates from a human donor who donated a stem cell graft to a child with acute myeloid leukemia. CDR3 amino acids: CASSPGTLTDTQYF. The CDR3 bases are TGTGCCAGCAGTCCCGGGACACTCACAGATACGCAGTATTTT.